These 13 T cell receptor beta chains share one sample of origin, sequenced in a study of T cell responses to AZD1222 COVID-19 vaccine. Using immunoSEQ multiplex PCR, the repertoire was profiled, and TCRdb retains in-frame clones only, with some absent. The sample lists 110,000 to 150,000 clones, approximately 93% occurring once. The starting material was peripheral blood, obtained on day 0 of MenACWY control vaccination. These receptors all come from an adult in good health.

The chain employs TRBV30 and TRBJ2-7; D is undetermined. Germline V gene data show CDR1 as GTSNPN and CDR2 as SVGIG (reference sequence). The V and J ends lost 6 bases and 5 bases respectively, with 11 bases between them. This CDR3 contains 11 residues. The CDR3 loop reads CACGRDDEQYF. In DNA form, the CDR3 reads TGTGCCTGTGGAAGAGACGACGAGCAGTACTTC.

This clone was found once. The CDR3 sequence: CASSVLFANEQFF. As DNA, the CDR3 is TGTGCCAGCAGTGTCTTGTTTGCAAATGAGCAGTTCTTC. The chain carries TRBV2 and TRBJ2-1, with D unclear. The germline gives CDR1 SNHLY, CDR2 FYNNEI. Trimming left V 4 bases short and J 7 bases short, with 11 bases between. The CDR3 has 13 residues.

This chain connects TRBV3-1 (or the pseudogene TRBV3-2) to TRBJ2-5, with a possible D match to TRBD2 (6 bases). The V gene lost 1 base and the J gene lost 7 bases, with 19 bases spanning the gap. The CDR3 runs 16 residues. Germline CDR1 LGHDT, CDR2 YNNKEL (reference sequence). CDR3: CASSQGGAGERGTQYF. The DNA for the CDR3 is TGTGCCAGCAGCCAAGGGGGAGCGGGTGAAAGGGGGACCCAGTACTTC.

The chain is built from TRBV24-1 and TRBJ2-1, with TRBD2 matching 7 bases. The germline gives CDR1 KGHDR, CDR2 SFDVKD. Trimming took 3 bases from V and 7 from J; bases not matched to a gene: 11. There are 16 residues in the CDR3. For the CDR3, the DNA is TGTGCCACCAGTGATCCCCGATCAGCCGGGGGGAATGAGCAGTTCTTC. Protein sequence: CATSDPRSAGGNEQFF.

This chain connects TRBV9 to TRBJ1-1; D unresolved. CDR1 is SGDLS, CDR2 YYNGEE, per germline. The CDR3 runs to 16 residues. The V end lost 0 bases, the J end lost 6 bases, and 18 bases lay between the germline ends. CDR3 coding DNA: TGTGCCAGCAGCGTAGAAGGAGGCACAACGGATCCTGAAGCTTTCTTT. It is translated as CASSVEGGTTDPEAFF.

This clone was observed a single time. The chain uses TRBV9 and TRBJ1-2; D is possibly TRBD1 (5 bases). Trimming removed 6 bases at V and 0 bases at J, with 15 bases between. This CDR3 contains 15 residues. Germline V gene lookup returns CDR1 SGDLS and CDR2 YYNGEE. The CDR3 is CASTPSQGSNYGYTF. In DNA form, the CDR3 reads TGTGCCAGCACCCCCTCTCAGGGTTCTAACTATGGCTACACCTTC.

This CDR3 reads CASSSGGWGEKLFF. CDR3 DNA sequence: TGTGCCAGCAGCTCAGGGGGATGGGGTGAAAAACTGTTTTTT. The genes are TRBV7-7 and TRBJ1-4; 7 bases line up with TRBD1. There are 14 residues in the CDR3. With 4 bases clipped from V and 7 bases from J, the junction kept 6 bases outside the gene matches. CDR1 SSHAT and CDR2 FNYEAQ come from the germline V gene (reference sequence).

The CDR3 here is CASSPYRQPATEAFF. In nucleotides, the CDR3 is TGTGCCAGCAGCCCGTACCGACAGCCCGCCACTGAAGCTTTCTTT. V is TRBV3-1 (or the pseudogene TRBV3-2) and J is TRBJ1-1; possibly TRBD1 for D (5 bases). The CDR3 length is 15 residues. With 4 bases removed from V and 4 bases from J, the gap between germline ends came to 16 bases. The germline CDR1 and CDR2 sequences are LGHDT and YNNKEL (reference sequence).

This clone was seen just once. The chain uses TRBV7-2 and TRBJ1-6, with 7 positions matching TRBD1. There are 16 residues in the CDR3. Unmatched junction bases numbered 9, after V lost 4 bases and J lost 6 bases. The V gene's germline CDR1 is SGHTA and CDR2 FQGNSA. Written as DNA, the CDR3 is TGTGCCAGCAGCTACAGGGGCGGGAGTATTAATTCACCCCTCCACTTT. It specifies CASSYRGGSINSPLHF.

The chain combines TRBV7-2 with TRBJ2-5; TRBD1 matches 8 bases. Trimming removed 5 bases from V and 5 bases from J; junction bases left unmatched: 10. Germline V gives CDR1 SGHTA, CDR2 FQGNSA. This CDR3 contains 15 residues. CDR3 sequence: CASSTMTGVRETQYF. The CDR3 DNA is TGTGCCAGCAGCACTATGACAGGGGTGAGGGAGACCCAGTACTTC.

The chain carries TRBV25-1 and TRBJ1-2; 7 bases are shared with TRBD1. This CDR3 has 17 residues. Germline CDR1 reads MGHDK; CDR2 reads SYGVNS. Trimming took 4 bases from V and 0 from J; bases not matched to a gene: 11. The CDR3 is CASSGVRTGRANYGYTF. The CDR3 nucleotides are TGTGCCAGCAGTGGGGTAAGGACAGGCCGAGCTAACTATGGCTACACCTTC.

The gene calls are TRBV7-8 and TRBJ1-4, with D maybe TRBD1 (5 bases). Germline CDR1 reads SGHVS; CDR2 reads FQNEAQ. The V gene lost 9 bases and the J gene lost 4 bases, with 15 bases spanning the gap. The CDR3 has 14 residues. The CDR3 here is CASIIGAYNEKLFF. As DNA, the CDR3 is TGTGCCAGTATAATAGGGGCGTATAATGAAAAACTGTTTTTT.

This clone was seen just once. The chain recombines TRBV29-1 with TRBJ1-3; D perhaps matches TRBD1 (5 bases). There are 15 residues in the CDR3. The germline gives CDR1 SQVTM, CDR2 ANQGSEA. The ends were cut back, 6 bases at V and 0 bases at J, with 15 bases in the middle. The CDR3 bases are TGCAGCGTGGGGGGGGAGATGAGCTCTGGAAACACCATATATTTT. Translated: CSVGGEMSSGNTIYF.